A single sample gave rise to the 19 T cell receptor beta chains below, sequenced in a study of cytomegalovirus exposure and HLA in healthy donors. Vbeta (60) and Jbeta (13) primers were used in the PCR. Profiling relied on immunoSEQ multiplex PCR, and the TCRdb table lists in-frame clones only, not all of them. The table lists approximately 150,000 clones, over 65% of them singletons. Sequenced material: PBMCs. The receptors were sampled from a male donor in good health and CMV-seronegative.

V usage is TRBV9 and J usage is TRBJ2-7, with 7 nucleotides matching TRBD2. The germline V gene has CDR1 SGDLS and CDR2 YYNGEE. The ends lost 4 bases at V and 0 bases at J; junction bases unmatched: 7. The CDR3 loop spans 15 amino acids. CDR3 sequence: CASSPGLAVSYEQYF. CDR3 in DNA: TGTGCCAGCAGCCCCGGCCTAGCGGTCTCCTACGAGCAGTACTTC.

On this clone: Distinct nucleotide sequences in the sample also encode this CDR3. V gene TRBV27 combines with J gene TRBJ2-1; 8 bases agree with TRBD2. J lost 1 base, V lost 2 bases, and 1 base had no gene match. The CDR3 sequence is 15 residues long. Germline lookup yields CDR1 MNHEY and CDR2 SMNVEV (reference sequence). As DNA, the CDR3 is TGTGCCAGCAGTTTAAGCGGGAGTTCCTACAATGAGCAGTTCTTC. Amino acid sequence: CASSLSGSSYNEQFF.

The chain couples TRBV19 to TRBJ2-4, with 7 bases that match TRBD1. J lost 7 bases, V lost 5 bases, and 8 bases had no gene match. In germline, CDR1 is LNHDA, CDR2 SQIVND (reference sequence). The length of the CDR3 is 14 residues. The CDR3: CASSEQGVGNIQYF. The CDR3 DNA reads as TGTGCCAGTAGTGAGCAGGGGGTTGGGAACATTCAGTACTTC.

The rearrangement links TRBV11-2 to TRBJ2-3, with TRBD2 identical over 10 bases. Looked up from germline, CDR1 is SGHAT and CDR2 is FQNNGV. Germline trimming cut 5 bases from V and 7 bases from J; bases unmatched to any gene: 12. The length of the CDR3 is 16 residues. CDR3 residues: CASSPTSGLALYTQYF. The CDR3 coding sequence is TGTGCCAGCAGCCCGACCTCGGGACTAGCGCTGTATACGCAGTATTTT.

The rearrangement uses TRBV19 and TRBJ1-2; no definite D call. CDR3 size: 12 residues. Germline-derived CDR1 and CDR2 are LNHDA and SQIVND (reference sequence). V was clipped by 6 bases and J by 5 bases, with 10 bases between them. In nucleotides, the CDR3 is TGTGCCAGTAGGACGGGAGGTTATGGCTACACCTTC. Residues: CASRTGGYGYTF.

The rearrangement uses TRBV30 and TRBJ1-1; D might be TRBD1 (6 bases). Trimming took 0 bases from V and 3 from J, leaving 8 bases between them. The CDR3 is made up of 13 amino acids. From germline, CDR1 is GTSNPN and CDR2 SVGIG (reference sequence). CDR3 loop: CAWSVEGDTEAFF. The CDR3, as DNA: TGTGCCTGGAGTGTTGAGGGGGACACTGAAGCTTTCTTT.

V gene TRBV5-5 combines with J gene TRBJ1-1; D unclear. Trimming removed 5 bases from V and 1 base from J, with 12 bases in between. The CDR3 runs 14 residues. CDR1 is SGHKS, CDR2 YYEKEE, per germline (reference sequence). This CDR3 is CASSMFTENTEAFF. DNA for the CDR3: TGTGCCAGCAGTATGTTTACAGAGAACACTGAAGCTTTCTTT.

This chain connects TRBV11-2 to TRBJ2-1, with 8 bases fitting TRBD2. The CDR3 is 16 residues long. The germline V gene encodes CDR1 SGHAT and CDR2 FQNNGV. V was clipped by 0 bases and J by 7 bases; unmatched bases: 8. The CDR3 region has the DNA TGTGCCAGCAGCTTAGACTCCCCGGGAGGGCAAAATGAGCAGTTCTTC. Protein product: CASSLDSPGGQNEQFF.

This rearrangement joins TRBV5-5 to TRBJ2-2, with D unclear. The CDR3 is 14 amino acids. The V end was cut by 3 bases, the J end by 1 base, with 7 bases between. Germline V CDR1 and CDR2: SGHKS, YYEKEE (reference sequence). The CDR3 nucleotides read TGTGCCAGCAGCTGGGCCCAGAACACCGGGGAGCTGTTTTTT. Encoded protein: CASSWAQNTGELFF.

The chain couples TRBV7-3 to TRBJ2-5; the D is unclear. Germline V gene lookup returns CDR1 SGHTA and CDR2 FQGTGA. CDR3 size: 13 residues. V lost 5 bases to trimming and J lost 5 bases, with 12 bases between them. The DNA of the CDR3 is TGTGCCAGCAGCCCACAATTAACGGAGACCCAGTACTTC. It yields the protein CASSPQLTETQYF.

The chain links TRBV19 to TRBJ2-5; 8 bases line up with TRBD1. The J segment lost 6 bases and the V segment lost 5 bases, leaving 5 bases of the junction unmatched. The CDR3 length is 13 residues. From germline, CDR1 is LNHDA and CDR2 SQIVND (reference sequence). DNA for the CDR3: TGTGCCAGTAGTCCTGACAGGGGACAGACCCAGTACTTC. As protein: CASSPDRGQTQYF.

Remarks on this clone: The same CDR3 can be traced to other DNA sequences in this sample. The V and J genes are TRBV6-5 and TRBJ2-7, with 11 bases lining up with TRBD2. J lost 2 bases, V lost 9 bases, and 3 bases had no gene match. Germline CDR1 MNHEY, CDR2 SVGAGI. The CDR3 length is 13 residues. The CDR3 nucleotides read TGTGCCAGTCTAGCGGGAGGTACCTACGAGCAGTACTTC. Translated, it gives CASLAGGTYEQYF.

V usage is TRBV7-9 and J usage is TRBJ1-5; tentative D call: TRBD1 (6 bases). Germline lookup yields CDR1 SEHNR and CDR2 FQNEAQ (reference sequence). This CDR3 is 13 amino acids long. The V gene lost 6 bases and the J gene lost 5 bases, with 11 bases spanning the gap. The CDR3 reads CASRPNRDQPQHF. CDR3 nucleotide sequence: TGTGCCAGCAGACCTAACAGGGATCAGCCCCAGCATTTT.

The CDR3 spells CASSIGRGQGNTEAFF. For the CDR3, the DNA is TGTGCCAGTAGTATAGGGAGGGGGCAGGGGAACACTGAAGCTTTCTTT. The chain couples TRBV19 to TRBJ1-1, with 7 bases fitting TRBD1. The V gene's germline CDR1 is LNHDA and CDR2 SQIVND (reference sequence). The V segment lost 1 base and the J segment 1 base; nucleotides outside the gene matches: 6. There are 16 residues in the CDR3.

This clone was seen only a few times. The rearrangement uses TRBV13 and TRBJ2-3; 7 bases map to TRBD2. From germline, CDR1 is PRHDT and CDR2 FYEKMQ (reference sequence). The trim removed 0 bases at V and 13 bases at J, leaving 10 bases unmatched. This CDR3 has 14 amino acids. The CDR3: CASSLGRDYRGEYF. The CDR3 coding sequence is TGTGCCAGCAGCTTAGGGAGGGACTACCGGGGGGAGTATTTT.

V is TRBV25-1 and J is TRBJ2-4; D not certain. CDR1 is MGHDK, CDR2 SYGVNS, per germline. The CDR3 runs 16 residues. Trimming removed 3 bases at V and 3 bases at J, with 15 bases between. CDR3: CASSDNRIGGKNIQYF. The CDR3 coding sequence is TGTGCCAGCAGTGACAACAGAATCGGTGGCAAAAACATTCAGTACTTC.

This rearrangement joins TRBV18 to TRBJ1-2; no clear D. The CDR3 extends over 17 amino acids. Trimming removed 2 bases from V and 10 bases from J, with 26 bases in between. The germline gives CDR1 KGHSH, CDR2 LQKENI. The DNA for the CDR3 is TGTGCCAGCTCACCATACCTCCCTACAGCTAGCCACGAGGACTACACCTTC. Translated: CASSPYLPTASHEDYTF.

The chain employs TRBV19 and TRBJ2-3; 12 bases align to TRBD2. This CDR3 region has 18 residues. V gave up 2 bases and J gave up 6 bases; unmatched junction bases: 12. The germline V gene encodes CDR1 LNHDA and CDR2 SQIVND (reference sequence). In DNA, the CDR3 is TGTGCCAGTAGTATATCCCCGGCTAGCGGGAGGGCAGGGGATACGCAGTATTTT. Translated, it gives CASSISPASGRAGDTQYF.

The chain joins TRBV2 to TRBJ2-3, with TRBD2 matching over 9 bases. The CDR3 has 15 amino acids. J was trimmed by 1 base and V by 5 bases; bases with no gene match: 4. Germline V CDR1 and CDR2: SNHLY, FYNNEI. CDR3 loop: CASSLAGDGTDTQYF. CDR3 bases: TGTGCCAGCAGTTTAGCGGGAGATGGCACAGATACGCAGTATTTT.